This entry lists 11 T cell receptor beta chains sequenced from one sample in a study of PD-1 blockade in classical Hodgkin lymphoma. As to time point: cycle 4 day 1 (C4D1), after more than 5 weeks of nivolumab. Autologous stem cell transplantation was followed by relapse in every patient, and brentuximab vedotin exposure varied. The method was immunoSEQ multiplex PCR; TCRdb's version includes in-frame clones alone and lacks a portion of them. The sample has around 20,000 clones, 80% seen once. Sequenced here: peripheral blood mononuclear cells (PBMCs), sampled before the fourth cycle of nivolumab. These receptors were obtained from a human donor with classical Hodgkin lymphoma.

J is TRBJ1-5 and V is TRBV7-8; TRBD1 matches at 7 bases. CDR1 SGHVS and CDR2 FQNEAQ come from the germline V gene. There are 14 residues in the CDR3. V lost 5 bases and J lost 4; bases outside the gene matches: 5. The CDR3 coding sequence is TGTGCCAGCAGCCTACGGACAGGAAATCAGCCCCAGCATTTT. Translated, it gives CASSLRTGNQPQHF.

The chain joins TRBV9 to TRBJ2-2; no firm D call. The germline V gene has CDR1 SGDLS and CDR2 YYNGEE. The CDR3 is made up of 16 amino acids. V was clipped by 0 bases and J by 0 bases, with 9 bases between them. The CDR3 loop is CASSVAGRPNTGELFF. CDR3 DNA: TGTGCCAGCAGCGTAGCGGGTAGGCCGAACACCGGGGAGCTGTTTTTT.

J is TRBJ2-7 and V is TRBV28; D gene uncertain. CDR1 is MDHEN, CDR2 SYDVKM, per germline. This CDR3 has 15 residues. Trimming took off 2 bases at V and 2 bases at J, with 13 bases between the two ends. The CDR3 protein is CASSLGPTATYEQYF. CDR3 in DNA: TGTGCCAGCAGTTTAGGACCCACAGCCACCTACGAGCAGTACTTC.

This clone turned up a few times. V usage is TRBV11-2 and J usage is TRBJ2-4, with D unresolved. The CDR3 runs to 14 residues. Per germline, CDR1 SGHAT and CDR2 FQNNGV. Trimming left V 3 bases short and J 0 bases short, with 6 bases between. CDR3 DNA sequence: TGTGCCAGCAGCTTGTCCGTAGCCAAAAACATTCAGTACTTC. This codes for CASSLSVAKNIQYF.

In its sample, this clone is medium-sized (0.01 to 0.1%). This chain joins TRBV11-2 and TRBJ1-1, with D unresolved. Germline CDR1 SGHAT, CDR2 FQNNGV. This CDR3 comprises 15 residues. Deletions cut 1 base from V and 2 bases from J, with 11 bases between. CDR3 sequence: CASSLGVGGNTEAFF. In DNA form, the CDR3 reads TGTGCCAGCAGCTTAGGAGTGGGAGGAAACACTGAAGCTTTCTTT.

The chain is built from TRBV6-5 and TRBJ2-7; D ambiguous. The CDR3 length is 13 residues. Trimming cost V 4 bases and J 1 base, with 8 bases left between them. Germline V gene data show CDR1 as MNHEY and CDR2 as SVGAGI. CDR3 DNA sequence: TGTGCCAGCAGTTTAAGGCAGTCCTACGAGCAGTACGTC. As protein: CASSLRQSYEQYV.

This clone has more than one count but fewer than ten. The J gene is TRBJ2-5, the V gene TRBV5-1, with D unclear. This CDR3 region has 13 residues. V was cut by 4 bases and J by 5 bases, with 12 bases left in between. CDR1 SGHRS and CDR2 YFSETQ come from the germline V gene. The CDR3 coding sequence is TGCGCCAGCAGCGACCGGCTCACCGAGACCCAGTACTTC. Amino acids: CASSDRLTETQYF.

This rearrangement joins TRBV28 to TRBJ1-1; TRBD1 might be the D (6 bases). CDR1 is MDHEN and CDR2 is SYDVKM in the germline V gene. There are 14 residues in the CDR3. Trimming left V 8 bases short and J 1 base short, with 14 bases between. CDR3 DNA sequence: TGTGCCAGCTTCCCCGGAGGGGGGAACACTGAAGCTTTCTTT. Translating gives CASFPGGGNTEAFF.

V is TRBV6-6 and J is TRBJ2-1, with 11 nucleotides matching TRBD2. The CDR3 runs 16 residues. The ends lost 6 bases at V and 9 bases at J; junction bases unmatched: 13. Germline lookup yields CDR1 MNHNY and CDR2 SVGAGI (reference sequence). CDR3 in amino acids: CASRGPLSGRACEQFF. For the CDR3, the DNA is TGTGCCAGCAGGGGTCCTCTTAGCGGGAGGGCCTGTGAGCAGTTCTTC.

The chain combines TRBV2 with TRBJ2-3, with D maybe TRBD1 (5 bases). Deletions cut 4 bases from V and 8 bases from J, with 19 bases between. Germline V gives CDR1 SNHLY, CDR2 FYNNEI. This CDR3 has 15 amino acids. The CDR3 spells CASSAAPTVRGTQYF. The CDR3, as DNA: TGTGCCAGCAGTGCGGCCCCGACAGTCAGAGGTACGCAGTATTTT.

The J gene is TRBJ2-5, the V gene TRBV5-5, with D perhaps matching TRBD2 (5 bases). Germline values: CDR1 SGHKS, CDR2 YYEKEE (reference sequence). Trimming shortened V by 2 bases and J by 5 bases, and 13 bases separated the two germline ends. The CDR3 loop spans 14 amino acids. The CDR3: CASSFEPGFETQYF. The CDR3 coding sequence is TGTGCCAGCAGCTTTGAGCCGGGGTTCGAGACCCAGTACTTC.